This T cell receptor (beta chain) was documented in a study of T cells in Graves' hyperthyroidism and ophthalmopathy. What was amplified from RNA transcripts were TCR beta CDR3 regions. An initial round of RT-PCR targeting the TCR CDR3 relied on the HTBI primer set. TCRdb passed the multiplex PCR reads through MiXCR, listing each CDR3 protein once. The sample includes hundreds of thousands of distinct CDR3 sequences, roughly an eighth of them seen just once. Trimming took 2 bases from V and 2 from J, leaving 11 bases between them. The germline gives CDR1 SEHNR, CDR2 FQNEAQ (reference sequence). This CDR3 is built from 15 residues. Fresh peripheral blood, 10 ml, was the source of the PBMCs. This clonotype came up many times.

Sequencing was performed on blood. This TCR derives from a woman between 35 and 50 years old with Graves' ophthalmopathy. The rearrangement uses TRBV7-9 and TRBJ2-3; D may correspond to TRBD1 or TRBD2 (5 bases each). CDR3 DNA: TGTGCCAGCAGCTTAAAAGGGGAGTTCACAGATACGCAGTATTTT. It codes for CASSLKGEFTDTQYF.